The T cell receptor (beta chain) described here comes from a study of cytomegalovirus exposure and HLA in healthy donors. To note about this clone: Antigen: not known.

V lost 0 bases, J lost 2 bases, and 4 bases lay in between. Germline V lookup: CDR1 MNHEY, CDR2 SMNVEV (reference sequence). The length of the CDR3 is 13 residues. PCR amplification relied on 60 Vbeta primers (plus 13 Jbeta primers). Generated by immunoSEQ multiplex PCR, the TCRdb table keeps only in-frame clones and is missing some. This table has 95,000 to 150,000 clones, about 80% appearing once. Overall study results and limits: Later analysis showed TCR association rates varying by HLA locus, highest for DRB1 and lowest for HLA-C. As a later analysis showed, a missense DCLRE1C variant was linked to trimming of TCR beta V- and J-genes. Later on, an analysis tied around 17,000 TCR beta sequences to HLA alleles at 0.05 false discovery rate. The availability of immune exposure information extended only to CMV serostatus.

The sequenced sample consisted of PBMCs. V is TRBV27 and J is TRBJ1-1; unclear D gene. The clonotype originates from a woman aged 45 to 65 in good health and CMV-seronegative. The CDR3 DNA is TGTGCCAGCAGTTTATCTCTAAACACTGAAGCTTTCTTT. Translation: CASSLSLNTEAFF.